Below, one T cell receptor beta chain is given with its context. This specimen comes from a study of blood T cell repertoires in COVID-19. At the level of the study: Italy, Spain and the United States were the sources of the convalescent and acute COVID-19 samples. PBMCs, B-cell-depleted T cells, or T cells were the source of the cDNA or gDNA that made up the material.

V shed 5 bases, J shed 7 bases, and the junction held 7 bases outside the gene matches. CDR1 and CDR2 (germline): MDHEN, SYDVKM. CDR3 length equals 14 residues. The method was immunoSEQ multiplex PCR; TCRdb's version includes in-frame clones alone and lacks a portion of them. Here the sample spans 200,000 to 250,000 clones, about nine tenths being singletons. The chain employs TRBV28 and TRBJ2-2; 7 bases map to TRBD1. Material: peripheral blood. This receptor was taken from a woman aged 60-70 years with acute or convalescent COVID-19. CDR3 nucleotides: TGTGCCAGCAGTCTAGGGGGCGCCGGCGGGGAGCTGTTTTTT. This gives the protein CASSLGGAGGELFF.